This passage covers 21 T cell receptor beta chains from one sample sequenced in a study of blood T cells in healthy people across ages. Primers used in a second PCR of about 6 to 11 cycles were a sample-barcoded 5' primer and a J-beta primer mix. Via MiXCR, TCRdb re-called the 5' RACE reads, giving one row per CDR3 protein. The repertoire includes about 730,000 distinct CDR3 sequences, 40% to 45% of them detected once, and around 20% sits in the top ten. Source material: blood. The source of these receptors is an older woman in good health.

The chain has TRBV7-9 and TRBJ2-1, with 7 nucleotides matching TRBD2. V trimming: 5 bases; J trimming: 1 base; junction bases outside the gene matches: 8. The germline V gene has CDR1 SEHNR and CDR2 FQNEAQ (reference sequence). The CDR3 length is 16 residues. In nucleotides, the CDR3 is TGTGCCAGCAGCCCCGTGCTGGGGGGGTCCTACAATGAGCAGTTCTTC. Translating it yields CASSPVLGGSYNEQFF.

This clonotype was seen a few times. V and J are TRBV10-1 and TRBJ2-3; 7 nucleotides match TRBD2. The CDR3 runs to 16 residues. V was clipped by 2 bases and J by 7 bases; unmatched bases: 12. Germline V gives CDR1 WNHNN, CDR2 SYGVQD (reference sequence). CDR3 sequence: CASSERGTGTTHTQYF. DNA for the CDR3: TGCGCCAGCAGTGAGCGGGGTACCGGGACTACCCATACGCAGTATTTT.

The DNA of the CDR3 is TGTGCCAGCAGCGTGGACGGCCCTAATGAAAAACTGTTTTTT. It translates to CASSVDGPNEKLFF. The chain joins TRBV7-9 to TRBJ1-4, with no clear D. In germline, CDR1 is SEHNR, CDR2 FQNEAQ (reference sequence). Trimming shortened V by 5 bases and J by 3 bases, and 10 bases separated the two germline ends. The CDR3 totals 14 residues.

The chain recombines TRBV6-2 or TRBV6-3 with TRBJ2-4; a possible D gene is TRBD1 (5 bases). The DNA end favors TRBJ2-7, so the J call may be wrong. The CDR3 is 14 residues long. The V gene's germline CDR1 is MNHEY and CDR2 SVGEGT. The CDR3 sequence: CASSLSRESYEQYF. CDR3 sequence (DNA): TGTGCCAGCAGTTTGAGCAGGGAATCCTACGAGCAGTACTTC.

The V and J genes are TRBV30 and TRBJ1-4; 10 bases fit TRBD1. Germline CDR1 reads GTSNPN; CDR2 reads SVGIG (reference sequence). The CDR3 totals 14 residues. The ends lost 2 bases at V and 10 bases at J; junction bases unmatched: 7. The CDR3 DNA reads as TGTGCCTGGAGTACCTGGACAGGGGGAGGAAAACTGTTTTTT. Translation gives CAWSTWTGGGKLFF.

This sequence joins TRBV7-6 and TRBJ1-5; the match to TRBD1 covers 10 bases. The ends lost 5 bases at V and 0 bases at J; junction bases unmatched: 7. The CDR3 totals 17 residues. Germline loops: CDR1 SGHVS, CDR2 FNYEAQ. CDR3 loop: CASSKGTGDYSNQPQHF. The CDR3 DNA is TGTGCCAGCAGCAAGGGGACAGGGGATTATAGCAATCAGCCCCAGCATTTT.

Points on this clonotype: A much bigger clone sits one base away, suggesting this may be a read error. The chain couples TRBV27 to TRBJ1-2, with D hard to call. CDR1 is MNHEY, CDR2 SMNVEV, per germline (reference sequence). The CDR3 is made up of 12 amino acids. Trimming took 4 bases from V and 5 from J, leaving 8 bases between them. This CDR3 reads CASSSWGYGYTF. The CDR3 DNA reads TGTGCCAGCAGTTCTTGGGGATATGGCTACACCTTC.

In this sample, this clonotype turned up once. The chain has TRBV20-1 and TRBJ1-2; D may be TRBD1 (5 bases). V was shortened by 3 bases and J by 4 bases, with 9 bases between the two germline ends. The CDR3 spans 12 residues. The germline CDR1 and CDR2 sequences are DFQATT and SNEGSKA (reference sequence). CDR3 residues: CSASTGTYGYTF. The CDR3 nucleotides are TGCAGTGCTAGTACAGGAACCTATGGCTACACCTTC.

This clonotype turned up a few times. The chain has TRBV7-2 and TRBJ2-4; 8 bases agree with TRBD2. The CDR3 is 15 residues long. V lost 5 bases and J lost 0; bases outside the gene matches: 3. Germline lookup yields CDR1 SGHTA and CDR2 FQGNSA. Here the CDR3 reads CASSTGGLAKNIQYF. The CDR3 DNA reads as TGTGCCAGCAGCACGGGGGGGCTAGCCAAAAACATTCAGTACTTC.

This clonotype was detected a few times. V is TRBV3-1 and J is TRBJ1-2, with a tentative D call TRBD1 (6 bases). The ends were cut back, 4 bases at V and 0 bases at J, with 12 bases in the middle. This CDR3 has 15 amino acids. From germline, CDR1 is LGHDT and CDR2 YNNKEL (reference sequence). The CDR3 DNA reads as TGTGCCAGCAGCCCACCGACAGGTTCTAACTATGGCTACACCTTC. This gives the protein CASSPPTGSNYGYTF.

V is TRBV12-3 or TRBV12-4 and J is TRBJ2-3; TRBD1 aligns across 9 bases. The CDR3 sequence is 14 residues long. After removal of 6 bases from V and 6 bases from J, the junction contained 7 bases not matched to a gene. CDR3 DNA: TGTGCCAGCAGCTACACAGGGGGCGGGGATACGCAGTATTTT. Translated: CASSYTGGGDTQYF.

This chain links TRBV7-2 with TRBJ2-1, with 10 bases lining up with TRBD2. This CDR3 has 18 amino acids. V lost 4 bases to trimming and J lost 0 bases; unmatched junction nucleotides: 9. Germline CDR1 reads SGHTA; CDR2 reads FQGNSA. In nucleotides, the CDR3 is TGTGCCAGCAGCTCCTCGGGACTAGCGAGGAGCTCCTACAATGAGCAGTTCTTC. It translates to CASSSSGLARSSYNEQFF.

As for this clonotype: The junction does not match germline at one end; this may be a read error. The genes are TRBV6-1 and TRBJ2-1; 8 bases are shared with TRBD2. Germline CDR1 reads MNHNS; CDR2 reads SASEGT. There are 15 residues in the CDR3. CDR3 coding DNA: TGTGCCAGCAGTGGTGGCGGGGGGTCCTACGATGAGCAGTTCTTC. Translation: CASSGGGGSYDEQFF.

This clonotype was picked up one time. The rearrangement links TRBV6-5 to TRBJ2-4, with 8 bases matching TRBD2. The J call may be incorrect, as the DNA end agrees better with TRBJ2-7. This CDR3 is 17 amino acids long. The V gene's germline CDR1 is MNHEY and CDR2 SVGAGI. For the CDR3, the DNA is TGTGCCAGCAGTTACTCGAAGACTAGCGCCCTCCCCTACGAGCAGTACTTC. Amino acid sequence: CASSYSKTSALPYEQYF.

This clonotype appeared a single time. The rearrangement uses TRBV7-2 and TRBJ2-5; D may be TRBD2 (5 bases). Looked up from germline, CDR1 is SGHTA and CDR2 is FQGNSA. The germline V and J ends were trimmed by 8 bases and 11 bases, with 21 bases remaining between them. The CDR3 loop spans 13 amino acids. The CDR3: CASADSRWNEQYF. CDR3 sequence (DNA): TGTGCCAGCGCGGACTCCAGGTGGAATGAGCAGTACTTC.

This clonotype was detected only once. The chain joins TRBV7-2 to TRBJ1-1; D is unresolved. CDR3 length: 12 residues. Trimming pared 2 bases from V and 6 bases from J, leaving 7 bases between. The germline V gene encodes CDR1 SGHTA and CDR2 FQGNSA. The CDR3 DNA follows: TGTGCCAGCAGCTTACACCGGTCTGAAGCTTTCTTT. Translated: CASSLHRSEAFF.

This clonotype has a handful of counts. V is TRBV6-1 and J is TRBJ1-2, with D possibly being TRBD1 (6 bases). Germline assignment: CDR1 MNHNS and CDR2 SASEGT. Trimming cost V 0 bases and J 6 bases, with 14 bases left between them. The CDR3 runs 15 residues. This CDR3 reads CASSEALDRYDGYTF. The CDR3 DNA is TGTGCCAGCAGTGAAGCCTTGGACAGATACGATGGCTACACCTTC.

The chain links TRBV9 to TRBJ2-1, with D uncertain. The V end was cut by 1 base, the J end by 6 bases, with 14 bases between. The CDR3 is 15 residues long. CDR1 SGDLS and CDR2 YYNGEE come from the germline V gene. In nucleotides, the CDR3 is TGTGCCAGCAGCGTAAGGAACGGCTACCTCAATGAGCAGTTCTTC. This sequence encodes CASSVRNGYLNEQFF.

This chain's CDR3 is CASNQGLGYGYTF. In nucleotides, the CDR3 is TGTGCCAGCAACCAGGGCCTTGGCTATGGCTACACCTTC. The chain links TRBV6-6 to TRBJ1-2; the D gene is possibly TRBD1 (5 bases). Germline CDR1 and CDR2: MNHNY and SVGAGI (reference sequence). The CDR3 extends over 13 amino acids. V gave up 7 bases and J gave up 4 bases, with 13 bases separating them.

This clonotype turned up a few times. The rearrangement uses TRBV9 and TRBJ2-7, with D perhaps matching TRBD1 (5 bases). V dropped 0 bases and J dropped 2 bases, with 12 bases sitting between them. The germline CDR1 and CDR2 sequences are SGDLS and YYNGEE. The CDR3 is 15 residues long. CDR3 sequence reads: CASSVDAGLTYEQYF. Here the CDR3 DNA reads TGTGCCAGCAGCGTAGATGCAGGGCTGACCTACGAGCAGTACTTC.

A few counts support this clonotype. The genes are TRBV2 and TRBJ2-1; 12 bases line up with TRBD2. This CDR3 is 15 amino acids long. Germline assignment: CDR1 SNHLY and CDR2 FYNNEI. V gave up 4 bases and J gave up 10 bases; unmatched junction bases: 8. CDR3 nucleotide sequence: TGTGCCAGCAGTGGGGCTAGCGGGGGGGCTGGGGAGCAGTTCTTC. This gives the protein CASSGASGGAGEQFF.